The TCR beta chain under discussion was sequenced for a study of monozygotic twins with inflammatory bowel disease. Study-wide results and caveats: Especially with disease activity, IBD patients shared fewer clonotypes with others than healthy twins did. No one strong IBD-associated signal or clonotype was supported.

CDR3 length: 18 amino acids. UMIs that had a 6-nucleotide sample barcode were put in using template switching. TCRdb re-called the 5' RACE reads, yielding one record per CDR3 amino acid sequence without DNA. This sample contains 150,000 to 200,000 distinct CDR3 sequences. As concerns this clonotype: Its antigen is unidentified.

This chain connects TRBV23-1 to TRBJ1-4; no DNA is available, so the TRBD1 call from TCRdb remains unchecked. TRBV23-1 is an ORF; its function is uncertain. Sequencing input: blood. The origin of this receptor is a human donor with ulcerative colitis or Crohn's disease, or a healthy co-twin of an affected twin (not recorded which). CDR3: CASTLRLFRWDANEKLFF.